This TCR beta chain was observed in a study of vaccination and CD4 T cells after COVID-19 (dated by TCRdb to the early 2020s). About the full investigation: Every convalescent patient had a positive nasal swab PCR test for SARS-CoV-2, with mild disease in 8 to 10 patients and severe disease in one. Participants received two doses of either the Pfizer-BioNTech BNT162b2 vaccine (n=8) or the Moderna mRNA-1273 vaccine (n=2). Overlapping spike peptide pools from SARS-CoV-2 and from the common cold coronaviruses HCoV-NL63, HCoV-OC43 and HCoV-229E were used as culture stimuli. In control cultures, a CEFX viral epitope pool was used as positive control, an HIV-1 Nef peptide pool was used as negative control, or no peptide was added. Post-COVID blood samples from convalescent patients were collected a median of roughly 100 days after diagnosis, with a range of roughly 35 to 170 days. The time from the second vaccine dose to post-vaccine blood sampling had a median of roughly 79 days and ranged from about 13 to 250 days. The spike-specific CD4+ TCR repertoire was compared before and after mRNA vaccination in approximately 9 COVID-19 convalescent patients and 4 infection-naive healthy vaccine recipients. In the convalescent cohort there were six males and four females, among whom were two Hispanic individuals, seven Caucasians, two Asians and one multiracial person. Broader findings and caveats from the paper: Of the vaccine-specific clones found in convalescent patients, nearly all (304 of 307) were mono-reactive for SARS-CoV-2 spike instead of being cross-reactive with common cold coronaviruses. Although the median number of SARS-CoV-2-reactive clonotypes went up from around 19 after infection to some 40 after vaccination, the increase was not significant. The study included relatively few convalescent patients and did not analyze early timepoints after natural infection. In convalescent patients, a median about 90% of post-vaccine SARS-CoV-2-reactive clones were detected only after vaccination, and vaccine-specific priming was suggested by this finding.

Worth noting for this clonotype: Its antigen is still unknown. One base away there is no much larger clone; base qualities are not given.

The library was made by PCR. DNA from cultured CD4+ T cells was subjected to TCR sequencing with the Oncomine TCR Beta short-read assay at the Johns Hopkins FTIC core. The QIAamp micro DNA kit was used to extract genomic DNA from the cultured CD4+ T cells. The Oncomine TCR Beta libraries from cultured CD4+ T cells were pooled using unique dual indexes and then sequenced on an Illumina iSeq 100. The authors processed their data as follows. Non-productive sequences were filtered out, and CDR3s that did not start with C, did not end with F or W, or were shorter than 7 amino acids were discarded. Antigen-specific clonotypes were identified with the MANAFEST web application by comparing peptide-stimulated wells with reference and other culture wells. Positive clones required FDR below 0.05, an odds ratio above 5, and productive frequency above 0.1% in at least two of three replicate wells. A clonotype counted as cross-reactive if it showed significant expansion both in the SARS-CoV-2 spike wells and in at least one common cold coronavirus spike condition. Using R version 3.6.1, CDR3 homology was evaluated through Levenshtein distances (stringdist) along with unrooted phylogenetic trees (ape). The raw public data were reprocessed by TCRdb itself: fastp quality trimming at Q25, MiXCR clonotype calling, in-frame beta chains only. Each entry merges the rows of one CDR3 protein and shows their most common DNA and genes. In this record, the V and J calls reflect TCRdb's handling and not the investigators' own analysis. In all, the sample holds approximately 9,900 distinct CDR3 sequences, and approximately 51% of those were seen once. Clones ranked in the top ten supply about a sixth of the sample.

Measured from the cysteine to the phenylalanine, the CDR3 is 17 residues long. The sequence is cut down to CDR3 DNA, 51 bases in frame from base 1. Per the germline V gene, MRHNA is the CDR1 and SNTAGT is the CDR2. Germline trimming amounts to 6 bases on V and 4 bases on J, with 12 as the count of junction bases outside the gene matches. The sample's treatment or condition label, in plain terms: roughly 10-day PBMC culture with coronavirus spike peptide pools or control peptides (ViraFEST assay). The ViraFEST assay, used in the study, expanded antigen-specific T cells with peptide pools and then identified the expanded clonotypes through TCR sequencing. Positive SARS-CoV-2 PCR tests in the convalescent patients dated from March to December 2020, before Alpha, Beta and Delta variants emerged in the United States. Two million PBMCs per well were cultured in IMDM with 5% human AB serum and 9 to 10 IU/ml IL-2, plus 10 ug/ml peptide pools. On days 3 and 7, half of the culture medium was replaced with fresh IL-2-containing medium. After 10 to 11 days of culture, CD4+ T cells were isolated by negative selection with the EasySep CD4+ T cell isolation kit. Ficoll-Paque Plus gradient centrifugation was used to isolate PBMCs from whole blood, and the isolated PBMCs were then either used fresh or cryopreserved at -140C. Culture conditions were generally each tested in triplicate wells.

The sample comprised CD4+ T cells from blood, cultured in vitro. The source of this sequence is a human donor who had recovered from COVID-19. This chain joins TRBV6-4 to TRBJ1-4, with 9 bases in between that match TRBD1. The CDR3 reads as follows: CASRDRDRAYGNEKLFF. The nucleotide sequence reads as follows: TGTGCCAGCAGGGACCGGGACAGGGCGTATGGTAATGAAAAACTGTTTTTT.